This T cell receptor (beta chain) is from a study of human T cells and chemical hapten exposure (dated by TCRdb to the early 2020s). At the level of the whole study: For sensitization, 2% DPC in acetone was applied to a 2 cm by 2 cm area of upper inner arm skin. Patients additionally received weekly therapeutic DPC doses to the scalp throughout the roughly 23-week study period. Patch testing was done on the upper back using Finn chambers containing 0.01% DPC, and results were scored after 6 days according to International Contact Dermatitis Research Group standards. Alopecia areata with under or over 50% scalp involvement, alopecia totalis and alopecia universalis were represented in the patient cohort, which was mostly female. Libraries were combined into a pool for sequencing, and differences in TCR yield between samples came mainly from small differences in library volumes within the pool. Peripheral blood TCR repertoire changes were tracked in vivo in alopecia patients during primary and secondary sensitization to the hapten diphenylcyclopropenone (DPC). Blood was sampled from patients pre-sensitization (week 0) and at 2, 6 and about 24 weeks after DPC sensitization. Around 30 alopecia patients provided blood for TCR sequencing at one to four time points (pre-sensitization, 2, 6 and 24 weeks). The paper's findings and limits, for the study overall: After repeated subsampling, changes were observed in the strength of the expansion versus patch-test correlation and in the threshold at which the correlation became significant. The number of TCRs above 1 in 1000 frequency did not change with DPC sensitization; there was no evidence of global repertoire structure alterations. Because all patients had alopecia, a presumed autoimmune disease, the immune response of the patients might differ from that of healthy individuals. Expanded TCRs formed significantly more large CDR3 similarity clusters than pre-sensitization or healthy control sets, consistent with antigen-driven responses. Patch test score was positively correlated with the number of PT1 expanded TCRs, with significance at thresholds 8, 16 and 32 but not at 4.

This clonotype was seen a handful of times. No cognate antigen has been identified for it. No qualities accompany the bases; no much larger clone lies one base away. The V and J ends are trimmed by 10 bases and 3 bases, leaving 15 bases between them. The germline V gene gives CDR1 as ENHRY and CDR2 as SYGVKD. Reading from cysteine to phenylalanine, the CDR3 counts 13 amino acids. Only the CDR3 portion is preserved as DNA: 39 bases, with reading frame beginning at the first base. The method was RACE. Sequencing was performed on a NextSeq 500. During library preparation, unique molecular identifiers were attached to individual cDNA molecules so that TCRs could be counted quantitatively and reproducibly. Both TCR alpha and TCR beta chains were sequenced from each blood RNA sample. As for the original processing: The median number of TCRs per sample was roughly 100,000, ranging from about 20,000 to 690,600. V, J and CDR3 annotation of the TCR reads was carried out using the Decombinator software suite. To make PS versus PT1 abundance plots, every sample was subsampled to the same number of TCRs (28,000). TCRs were defined as expanded if absent before sensitization and observed at least eight times at the 2-week time point. The public reads were reanalyzed by TCRdb: fastp trimming at Q25, MiXCR alignment, in-frame beta chains only. Every CDR3 protein is listed once, alongside the most common genes and DNA of its rows. These V and J calls are TCRdb output, not the study's own analysis. This sample gives 80,000 to 100,000 distinct CDR3 sequences in total; around 7% of them show up just once. Of the sample, roughly 1.6% is held by the ten largest clones.

The time point label, read with the paper, signifies: patch test 1, 2 weeks after DPC sensitization. The treatment or condition label here, explained by the study, means: therapeutic diphenylcyclopropenone sensitization with weekly scalp DPC. At each patch-test visit, blood was drawn before the patch test was applied. To be eligible, patients had to be aged 18 to 70, diagnosed with alopecia and judged suitable for DPC therapy, while pregnant patients were excluded. Total RNA was extracted from unfractionated whole blood that had been collected in Tempus Blood RNA tubes. Specimen: whole blood, collected in connection with sensitization to the hapten diphenylcyclopropenone (DPC). The V gene is TRBV10-3 and the J gene is TRBJ1-1; no D gene call is confident. The source is a woman aged 25-40 years with alopecia areata. Some clones in this sample may be carry-over from other donors' samples. This receptor has the CDR3 CASGGHGDTEAFF. The nucleotide sequence reads as follows: TGTGCCAGCGGAGGGCACGGGGACACTGAAGCTTTCTTT.